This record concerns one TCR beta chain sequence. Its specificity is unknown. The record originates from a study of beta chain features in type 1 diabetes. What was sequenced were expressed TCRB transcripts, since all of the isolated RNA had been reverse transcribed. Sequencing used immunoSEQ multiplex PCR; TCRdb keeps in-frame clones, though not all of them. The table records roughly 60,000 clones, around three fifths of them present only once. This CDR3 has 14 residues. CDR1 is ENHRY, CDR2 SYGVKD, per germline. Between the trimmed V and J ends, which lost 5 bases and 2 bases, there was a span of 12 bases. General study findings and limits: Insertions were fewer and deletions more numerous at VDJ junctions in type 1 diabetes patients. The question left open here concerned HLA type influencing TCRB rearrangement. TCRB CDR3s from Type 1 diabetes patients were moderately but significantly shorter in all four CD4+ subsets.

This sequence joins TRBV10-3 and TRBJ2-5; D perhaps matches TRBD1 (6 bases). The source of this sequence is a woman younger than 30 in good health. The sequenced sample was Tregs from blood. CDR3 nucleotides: TGTGCCATCAGTCGGACAGACAAGCAAGAGACCCAGTACTTC. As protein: CAISRTDKQETQYF.